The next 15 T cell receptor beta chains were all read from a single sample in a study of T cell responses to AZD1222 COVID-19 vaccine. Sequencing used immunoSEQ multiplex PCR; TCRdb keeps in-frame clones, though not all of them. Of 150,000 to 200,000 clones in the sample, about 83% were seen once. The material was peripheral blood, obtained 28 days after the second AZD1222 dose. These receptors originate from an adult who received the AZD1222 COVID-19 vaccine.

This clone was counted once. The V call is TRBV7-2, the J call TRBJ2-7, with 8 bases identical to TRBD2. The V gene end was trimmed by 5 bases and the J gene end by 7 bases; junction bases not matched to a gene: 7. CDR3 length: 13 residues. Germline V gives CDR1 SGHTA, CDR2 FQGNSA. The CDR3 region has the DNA TGTGCCAGCAGCCCAACGGGGGGGTTGGAGCAGTACTTC. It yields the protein CASSPTGGLEQYF.

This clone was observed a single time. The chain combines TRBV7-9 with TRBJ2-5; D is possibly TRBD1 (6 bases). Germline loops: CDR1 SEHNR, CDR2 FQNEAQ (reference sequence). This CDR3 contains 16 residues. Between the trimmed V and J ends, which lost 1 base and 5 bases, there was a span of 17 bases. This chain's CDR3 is CASSLGPSEGDETQYF. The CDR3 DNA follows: TGTGCCAGCAGCTTAGGACCCTCTGAGGGGGACGAGACCCAGTACTTC. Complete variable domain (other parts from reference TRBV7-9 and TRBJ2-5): DTGVSQNPRHKITKRGQNVTFRCDPISEHNRLYWYRQTLGQGPEFLTYFQNEAQLEKSRLLSDRFSAERPKGSFSTLEIQRTEQGDSAMYLCASSLGPSEGDETQYFGPGTRLLVL.

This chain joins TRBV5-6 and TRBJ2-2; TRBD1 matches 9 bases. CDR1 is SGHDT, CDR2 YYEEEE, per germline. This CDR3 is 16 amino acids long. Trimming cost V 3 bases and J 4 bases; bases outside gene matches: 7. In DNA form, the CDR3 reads TGTGCCAGCAGCTATGCGGGACAGGGCCTCACCGGGGAGCTGTTTTTT. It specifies CASSYAGQGLTGELFF.

This chain's CDR3 is CASSPPGSPSNQPQHF. CDR3 DNA: TGTGCCAGCAGTCCCCCCGGCAGCCCTAGCAATCAGCCCCAGCATTTT. V usage is TRBV27 and J usage is TRBJ1-5; no clear D. The CDR3 contains 16 residues. The V end was cut by 5 bases, the J end by 0 bases, with 14 bases between. Germline V gene lookup returns CDR1 MNHEY and CDR2 SMNVEV (reference sequence).

The CDR3 DNA sequence: TGCGCCAGCAGCCTTCTCGGGACAGGGATGTATAGCAATCAGCCCCAGCATTTT. Its protein is CASSLLGTGMYSNQPQHF. This rearrangement joins TRBV5-1 to TRBJ1-5; 9 bases map to TRBD1. The CDR3 has 18 amino acids. The germline gives CDR1 SGHRS, CDR2 YFSETQ. Trimming at V came to 4 bases and at J to 0 bases, leaving 11 bases not matched to a gene.

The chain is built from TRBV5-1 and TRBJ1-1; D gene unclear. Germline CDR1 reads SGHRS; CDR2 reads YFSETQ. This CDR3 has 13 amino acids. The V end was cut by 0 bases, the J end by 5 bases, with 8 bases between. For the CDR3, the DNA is TGCGCCAGCAGCTTGGCCATGGGGACTGAAGCTTTCTTT. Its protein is CASSLAMGTEAFF.

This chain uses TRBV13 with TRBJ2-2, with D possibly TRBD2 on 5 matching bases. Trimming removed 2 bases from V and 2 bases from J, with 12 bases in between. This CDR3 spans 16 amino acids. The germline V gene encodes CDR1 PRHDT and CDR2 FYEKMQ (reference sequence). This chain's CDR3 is CASSLRRGFNTGELFF. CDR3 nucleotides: TGTGCCAGCAGCTTACGACGGGGATTTAACACCGGGGAGCTGTTTTTT.

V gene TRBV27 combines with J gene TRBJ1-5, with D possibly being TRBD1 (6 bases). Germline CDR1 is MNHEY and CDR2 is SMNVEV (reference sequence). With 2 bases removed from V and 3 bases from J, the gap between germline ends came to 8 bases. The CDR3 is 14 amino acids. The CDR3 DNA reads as TGTGCCAGCAGTTTAAGGGACACCAATCAGCCCCAGCATTTT. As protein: CASSLRDTNQPQHF.

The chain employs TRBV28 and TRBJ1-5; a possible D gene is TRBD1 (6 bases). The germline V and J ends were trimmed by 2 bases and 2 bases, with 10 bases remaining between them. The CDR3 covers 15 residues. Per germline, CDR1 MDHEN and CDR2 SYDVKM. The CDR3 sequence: CASSLQGNGNQPQHF. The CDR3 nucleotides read TGTGCCAGCAGTTTACAGGGGAACGGCAATCAGCCCCAGCATTTT.

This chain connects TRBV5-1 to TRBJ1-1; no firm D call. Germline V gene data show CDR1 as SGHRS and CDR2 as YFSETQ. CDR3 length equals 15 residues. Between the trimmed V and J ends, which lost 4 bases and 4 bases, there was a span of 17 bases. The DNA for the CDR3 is TGCGCCAGCAGCATGGGAGGGTTCGGTGGCACTGAAGCTTTCTTT. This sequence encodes CASSMGGFGGTEAFF. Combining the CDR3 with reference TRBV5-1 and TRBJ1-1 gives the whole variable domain KAGVTQTPRYLIKTRGQQVTLSCSPISGHRSVSWYQQTPGQGLQFLFEYFSETQRNKGNFPGRFSGRQFSNSRSEMNVSTLELGDSALYLCASSMGGFGGTEAFFGQGTRLTVV.

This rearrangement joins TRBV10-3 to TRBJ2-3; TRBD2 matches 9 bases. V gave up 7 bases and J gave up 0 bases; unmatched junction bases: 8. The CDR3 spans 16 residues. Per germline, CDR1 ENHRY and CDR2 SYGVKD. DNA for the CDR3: TGTGCCATCACTCCGGGGACTAGCCATAGCACAGATACGCAGTATTTT. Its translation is CAITPGTSHSTDTQYF.

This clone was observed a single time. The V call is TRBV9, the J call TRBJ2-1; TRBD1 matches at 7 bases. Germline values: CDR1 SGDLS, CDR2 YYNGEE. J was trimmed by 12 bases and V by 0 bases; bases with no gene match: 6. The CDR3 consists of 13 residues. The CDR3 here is CASSVEGQSPQFF. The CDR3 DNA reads TGTGCCAGCAGCGTAGAGGGACAGTCTCCGCAGTTCTTC.

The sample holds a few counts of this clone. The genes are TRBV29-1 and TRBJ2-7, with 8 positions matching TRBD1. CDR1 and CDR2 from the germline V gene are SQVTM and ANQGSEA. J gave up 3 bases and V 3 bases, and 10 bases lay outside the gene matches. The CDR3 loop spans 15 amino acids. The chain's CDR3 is CSVDSGQGDVYEQYF. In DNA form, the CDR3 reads TGCAGCGTTGACTCCGGACAGGGAGATGTCTACGAGCAGTACTTC.

The CDR3 loop reads CASSQDMGSGWGFGYTF. The CDR3 DNA reads as TGTGCCAGCAGCCAAGATATGGGATCAGGTTGGGGATTTGGCTACACCTTC. The chain has TRBV3-1 (or the pseudogene TRBV3-2) and TRBJ1-2; no reliable D call. The CDR3 consists of 17 residues. V gave up 0 bases and J gave up 7 bases, with 21 bases separating them. Germline CDR1 is LGHDT and CDR2 is YNNKEL (reference sequence).

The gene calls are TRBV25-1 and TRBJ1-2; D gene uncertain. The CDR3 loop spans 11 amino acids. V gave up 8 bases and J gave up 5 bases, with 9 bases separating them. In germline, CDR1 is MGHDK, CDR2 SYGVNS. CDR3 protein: CASSLWYGYTF. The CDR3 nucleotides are TGTGCCAGCTCCTTGTGGTATGGCTACACCTTC.